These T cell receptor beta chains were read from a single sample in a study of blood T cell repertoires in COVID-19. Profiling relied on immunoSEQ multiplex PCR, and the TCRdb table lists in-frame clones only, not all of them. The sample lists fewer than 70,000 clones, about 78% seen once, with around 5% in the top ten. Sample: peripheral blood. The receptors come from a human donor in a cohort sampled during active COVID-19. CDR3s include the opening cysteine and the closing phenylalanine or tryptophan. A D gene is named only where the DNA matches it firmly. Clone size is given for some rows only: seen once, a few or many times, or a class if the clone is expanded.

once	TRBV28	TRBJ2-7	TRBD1	CASSFQRQGKYF	TGTGCCAGCAGTTTCCAGCGACAGGGGAAGTACTTC
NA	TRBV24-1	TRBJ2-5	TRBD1	CATSDPTGGRETQYF	TGTGCCACCAGTGATCCGACAGGGGGCAGGGAGACCCAGTACTTC
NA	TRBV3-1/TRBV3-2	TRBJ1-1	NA	CASSQQMNTEAFF	TGTGCCAGCAGCCAACAGATGAACACTGAAGCTTTCTTT
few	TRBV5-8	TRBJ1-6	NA	CASSLLGARSYNSPLHF	TGTGCCAGCAGCTTGTTAGGGGCAAGGTCCTATAATTCACCCCTCCACTTT
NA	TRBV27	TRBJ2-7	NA	CASSSIGTVGGYEQYF	TGTGCCAGCAGTTCGATTGGGACCGTGGGGGGATACGAGCAGTACTTC
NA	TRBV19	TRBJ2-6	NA	CASSVRGSGANVLTF	TGTGCCAGTAGTGTGCGGGGCTCTGGGGCCAACGTCCTGACTTTC
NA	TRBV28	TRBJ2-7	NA	CASSLVTGKLAYEQYF	TGTGCCAGCAGCCTCGTCACAGGGAAACTTGCCTACGAGCAGTACTTC
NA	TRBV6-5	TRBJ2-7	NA	CASSYSKQITYEQYF	TGTGCCAGCAGTTACTCGAAACAGATTACCTACGAGCAGTACTTC
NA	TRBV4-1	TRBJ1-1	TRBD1	CASGYRGRTEAFF	TGCGCCAGCGGTTACAGGGGGCGGACTGAAGCTTTCTTT
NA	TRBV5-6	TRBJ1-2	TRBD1	CASSLAGAGGRSSYGYTF	TGTGCCAGCAGCTTGGCCGGGGCAGGGGGGCGTTCTAGCTATGGCTACACCTTC
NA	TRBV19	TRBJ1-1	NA	CASSIFGGRNTEAFF	TGTGCCAGTAGTATATTCGGGGGACGGAACACTGAAGCTTTCTTT
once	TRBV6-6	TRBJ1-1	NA	CASSLDSSGFEAFF	TGTGCCAGCAGTTTGGACAGTTCTGGGTTTGAAGCTTTCTTT
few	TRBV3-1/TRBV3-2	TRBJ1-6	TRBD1	CASTWGQGNGSPLHF	TGTGCCAGCACATGGGGACAGGGTAATGGTTCACCCCTCCACTTT
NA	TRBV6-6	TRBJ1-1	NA	CASSRQNQAFF	TGTGCCAGCAGCCGACAGAATCAAGCTTTCTTT
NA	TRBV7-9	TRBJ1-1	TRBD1	CASSPGQGMAEAFF	TGTGCCAGCAGCCCCGGACAGGGTATGGCTGAAGCTTTCTTT
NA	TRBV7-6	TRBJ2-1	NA	CASSSILERRYNEQFF	TGTGCCAGCAGCTCTATACTAGAAAGAAGATACAATGAGCAGTTCTTC
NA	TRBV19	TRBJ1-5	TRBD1	CASSGGRGRGDQPQHF	TGTGCCAGTTCAGGGGGCAGGGGGCGCGGGGATCAGCCCCAGCATTTT
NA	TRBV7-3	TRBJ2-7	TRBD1	CASSFPTGEITHEQYF	TGTGCCAGCAGCTTCCCCACAGGGGAAATTACTCACGAGCAGTACTTC
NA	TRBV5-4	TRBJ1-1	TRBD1	CASSPGQVVVITEAFF	TGTGCCAGCAGCCCGGGACAGGTGGTAGTTATCACTGAAGCTTTCTTT